The rows below give T cell receptor beta chains drawn from one sample of a study of T cells in Graves' hyperthyroidism and ophthalmopathy. Via MiXCR, TCRdb re-called the multiplex PCR reads, giving one row per CDR3 protein. The table includes some 600,000 distinct CDR3 sequences, more than 11% detected once. The specimen sequenced was blood. Receptors were obtained from a woman aged 25 to 39 with Graves' hyperthyroidism that later progressed to Graves' ophthalmopathy. CDR3s include the opening cysteine and the closing phenylalanine or tryptophan. D genes are given only for firm matches. Clone size, where shown, is once, few, many, or a class for clones that have expanded.

d_gene,j_gene,abundance,v_gene,CDR3nt,CDR3aa
-,TRBJ1-1,many,TRBV18,TGTGCCAGCTCACCAATTAGAGAGAACACTGAAGCTTTCTTT,CASSPIRENTEAFF
TRBD2,TRBJ2-7,many,TRBV11-2,TGTGCCAGCAGCTTGCAGGGACTAGCGGGATACGAGCAGTACTTC,CASSLQGLAGYEQYF
TRBD1,TRBJ2-1,-,TRBV6-1,TGTGCCAGCAGTGCCAGGACAGGGGGGAATGAGCAGTTCTTC,CASSARTGGNEQFF
TRBD2,TRBJ2-1,many,TRBV6-5,TGTGCCAGCAGTTACTTTCGGTCCACTAGCGGGAGTAGTAATGAGCAGTTCTTC,CASSYFRSTSGSSNEQFF
TRBD1,TRBJ2-7,many,TRBV20-1,TGCAGTGCAGCGGGACAGGGGGCATCGGAGCAGTACTTC,CSAAGQGASEQYF
-,TRBJ1-1,many,TRBV5-1,TGCGCCAGCAGCTTGGCCAACGGGGAGGGCACTGAAGCTTTCTTT,CASSLANGEGTEAFF
-,TRBJ2-1,few,TRBV6-1,TGTGCCAGCAGTTCTCTGGTCTACAATGAGCAGTTCTTC,CASSSLVYNEQFF
TRBD2,TRBJ2-1,many,TRBV20-1,TGCAGTGCCCCCCGGGGTTTTAGCGGGCTATACAATGAGCAGTTCTTC,CSAPRGFSGLYNEQFF
-,TRBJ1-4,many,TRBV30,TGTGCCTGGAGTCCTGGGGAAAAACTGTTTTTT,CAWSPGEKLFF
-,TRBJ2-5,many,TRBV7-2,TGTGCCAGCAGCACGGGGCTTTCCATAGAGACCCAGTACTTC,CASSTGLSIETQYF
TRBD1,TRBJ2-5,-,TRBV7-2,TGTGCCAGCAGCTTAACAGGGGACCAAGAGACCCAGTACTTC,CASSLTGDQETQYF
-,TRBJ1-1,-,TRBV30,TGTGCCTGGCCCCCTCGCAGAGCTTTCTTT,CAWPPRRAFF
-,TRBJ2-7,many,TRBV11-1,TGTGCCAGCAGCTTAGTTTCAGTTTCGGAGCAGTACTTC,CASSLVSVSEQYF
-,TRBJ2-4,few,TRBV7-2,TGTGCCAGCAGCCCCGTAGAAACGGCCAAAAACATTCAGTACTTC,CASSPVETAKNIQYF
-,TRBJ2-5,many,TRBV7-2,TGTGCCAGCAGCCCTGGGACGAGGGAGACCCAGTACTTC,CASSPGTRETQYF
TRBD2,TRBJ2-2,-,TRBV27,TGTGCCAGCAGTATACGCGGGACTAGTTTCACCGGGGAGCTGTTTTTT,CASSIRGTSFTGELFF
TRBD2,TRBJ2-3,-,TRBV24-1,TGTGCCACCAGTGATCCTTCGACTAGCGGGAGGGCCCAGCCAGATACGCAGTATTTT,CATSDPSTSGRAQPDTQYF
-,TRBJ1-3,many,TRBV30,TGTGCCTGGAGTGTAGCAGGAAACACCATATATTTT,CAWSVAGNTIYF
-,TRBJ2-5,many,TRBV7-6,TGTGCCAGCAGCGTAAGCAACAGAGTAAAAGAGACCCAGTACTTC,CASSVSNRVKETQYF
TRBD2,TRBJ2-1,many,TRBV6-1,TGTGCCACCGCGACTTTTAGCGGGGGGGACAATGAGCAGTTCTTC,CATATFSGGDNEQFF
TRBD2,TRBJ2-2,many,TRBV9,TGTGCCAGCAGCGTAGGGGGACTAGCGGGGCCCGGGGAGCTGTTTTTT,CASSVGGLAGPGELFF
TRBD1,TRBJ2-6,many,TRBV6-1,TGTGCCAGCACCAAAACCGGGACAGGGGGCTCTGGGGCCAACGTCCTGACTTTC,CASTKTGTGGSGANVLTF
-,TRBJ2-3,-,TRBV7-2,TGTGCCAGCAGCCGGGACACCAGCACAGATACGCGGTATTTT,CASSRDTSTDTRYF
-,TRBJ1-1,many,TRBV3-1,TGTGCCAGCAGCCACCGGAGGACTGAAGCTTTCTTT,CASSHRRTEAFF
TRBD2,TRBJ2-4,few,TRBV28,TGTGCCAGCAGTTTATGGGGGACTAGCGGGGCACTAGCCAAAAACATTCAGTACTTC,CASSLWGTSGALAKNIQYF
-,TRBJ2-7,-,TRBV4-1,TGCGCCAGCAGCCAACCCCCCCGGGGGAGGTACGAGCAGTACTTC,CASSQPPRGRYEQYF
-,TRBJ2-7,many,TRBV12-3/TRBV12-4,TGTGCCAGCAGTTCCTTCCGTAGCGCAAGATCGTACGAGCAGTACTTC,CASSSFRSARSYEQYF
-,TRBJ1-6,many,TRBV5-1,TGCGCCAGCAGGGACCGGGACGGAGGTTCACCCCTCCACTTT,CASRDRDGGSPLHF
-,TRBJ1-1,-,TRBV3-1,TGTGCCAGCAGCCTCCGGGGCGCGGGGACTGAAGCTTTCTTT,CASSLRGAGTEAFF
-,TRBJ1-5,many,TRBV30,TGTGCCTGGAGTGTAAATCGGCAGCCCCAGCATTTT,CAWSVNRQPQHF
-,TRBJ1-3,many,TRBV12-3/TRBV12-4,TGTGCCAGCAGTTTGTCCCCCAGCCCTGGAAACACCATATATTTT,CASSLSPSPGNTIYF
-,TRBJ1-4,few,TRBV5-6,TGTGCCAGCAGCTTGCGGAGGGTGGAAGAAAAACTGTTTTTT,CASSLRRVEEKLFF
-,TRBJ2-6,few,TRBV30,TGTGCCTGGAGTACTAAATACGTCCTGACTTTC,CAWSTKYVLTF
-,TRBJ1-4,many,TRBV27,TGTGCCAGCAGTTCAAAGGGCGGTTGGGGTGAAAAACTGTTTTTT,CASSSKGGWGEKLFF
-,TRBJ1-1,few,TRBV7-9,TGTGCCAGCAGGAAGAGGGAGGCCTCTGAAGCTTTCTTT,CASRKREASEAFF
-,TRBJ2-1,many,TRBV30,TGTGCCTGGAGTCGACTGTTCGGTGAGCAGTTCTTC,CAWSRLFGEQFF
TRBD1,TRBJ1-1,many,TRBV3-1,TGTGCCAGCAGCCAAGATGAGAAGGAGGGGGCGGTCACTGAAGCTTTCTTT,CASSQDEKEGAVTEAFF
-,TRBJ2-5,few,TRBV18,TGTGCCAGCTCACGCGGAGGGCAGAGTGAGACCCAGTACTTC,CASSRGGQSETQYF
TRBD1,TRBJ1-1,many,TRBV19,TGTGCCAGTCGTTCAGGGGGCGTTGCTGAAGCTTTCTTT,CASRSGGVAEAFF
-,TRBJ1-1,many,TRBV27,TGTGCCAGCAGTCCGCCTTTTTCCGGGGGTCCTGAAGCTTTCTTT,CASSPPFSGGPEAFF
-,TRBJ2-2,many,TRBV10-3,TGTGCCATCAGTCCCGGAGGGTCCGACACCGGGGAGCTGTTTTTT,CAISPGGSDTGELFF
-,TRBJ2-1,many,TRBV12-3/TRBV12-4,TGTGCCAGCAGTTTCGTTCGAGGGGGTACGTACAATGAGCAGTTCTTC,CASSFVRGGTYNEQFF
TRBD1,TRBJ2-7,-,TRBV4-3,TGCGCCAGCAGCCAAGATTGGGCAGGGGGCTCCTACGAGCAGTACTTC,CASSQDWAGGSYEQYF
TRBD2,TRBJ2-3,few,TRBV30,TGTGCCTGGGGAATACGGCGGGAGATAGATACGCAGTATTTT,CAWGIRREIDTQYF
-,TRBJ1-3,many,TRBV12-3/TRBV12-4,TGTGCCAGCAGCCGCCAGTCTGGAAACACCATATATTTT,CASSRQSGNTIYF
-,TRBJ2-7,few,TRBV7-8,TGTGCCAGCAGATTAGCGGAAATCGACTACGAGCAGTACTTC,CASRLAEIDYEQYF